This TCR beta chain appears in the sequencing data of a study of CD8+CD57+ T cells in acquired aplastic anemia. Study in general: The sorted CD4+ and CD8+ cells yielded an average around 3 ug of DNA. Points from the study as a whole: Patients and controls shared 25 to 30 CD8+ CDR3 sequences.

Genomic DNA templated the TCR beta VDJ and CDR3 profiling. Using its own MiXCR run on the reads, TCRdb lists one record per CDR3 protein. The table has roughly 130,000 distinct CDR3 sequences, around 48% seen once. Trimming removed 3 bases from V and 0 bases from J, with 8 bases in between. Germline values: CDR1 SEHNR, CDR2 FQNEAQ (reference sequence). The CDR3 spans 14 residues. On this clonotype: Its antigen is currently unknown.

The sample taken for sequencing was sorted CD4+, CD8+, or CD8+CD57+ T cells (not recorded which) from PBMCs. This chain links TRBV7-9 with TRBJ1-1; D uncertain. This TCR was sampled from a human donor in good health, serving as a control. The DNA of the CDR3 is TGTGCCAGCAGCTTCGAACAGATGAACACTGAAGCTTTCTTT. Its translation: CASSFEQMNTEAFF.